The text below deals with one T cell receptor (beta chain). It has no known antigen specificity. No per-base quality is available; no much larger clone lies one base away. This sample is part of a study of T cells in narcolepsy (dated by TCRdb to 2017 to 2018). Study-wide context: Patients with narcolepsy type 1 or type 2 (NT1, NT2) were enrolled in the study together with healthy control donors. Autoreactive T cells targeting hypocretin neuron self-antigens (hypocretin, TRIB2) were sought in narcolepsy patients, and TCR Vbeta sequencing was used to track clonotypes in blood and CSF. Summary of the overall study and its limitations: Plots comparing CSF and blood CD4+ T cell clonotypes from the same patient highlighted HCRT-specific and TRIB2-specific autoreactive clonotypes. Certain blood memory CD4+ repertoires from patients and controls had no sequences that matched autoreactive T cell clones. According to the report, autoreactive clonotypes were detected serially in the blood of the same patients and of different patients, but not in healthy controls. Numbers of sequenced blood memory CD4+ clonotypes were comparable, averaging about 40,000 in patients and about 33,000 in controls.

Receptors were amplified or captured by the immunoSEQ multiplex PCR assay. TCRdb stores this immuneACCESS table with in-frame sequences only. Part of the clones is absent; in the studies checked, under half of the shortfall reflects unresolved V genes, and no reason is known for the rest. The sample table contains 25,000 to 35,000 clones; only one count was recorded for around 86% of them. Roughly 0.99% of the sample is taken by the ten largest. CDR1 MDHEN and CDR2 SYDVKM are derived from the germline V gene. There are 16 amino acids in the CDR3, from cysteine to phenylalanine inclusive. Solely the CDR3 DNA is kept, with 48 bases framed from the first base. V was cut back by 5 bases and J by 0 bases, leaving a gap of 14 bases between them. For TCR Vbeta sequencing, memory CD4+ T cells were sorted ex vivo from the peripheral blood of narcolepsy patients and healthy controls.

The rearranged chain carries TRBV28 and TRBJ1-3; TRBD1 is perhaps the D gene, given 6 matching bases. The origin of this receptor is a human donor with narcolepsy. Input material: CD45RA- memory CD4+ T cells from PBMCs. The cell subset or site label, read with the paper, signifies: memory T cells sorted ex vivo from peripheral blood. CDR3 loop: CASSQDGTYSGNTIYF. Read as DNA, the sequence is TGTGCCAGCAGTCAGGACGGGACATACTCTGGAAACACCATATATTTT.